This passage covers 18 T cell receptor beta chains from one sample sequenced in a study of human T cells and chemical hapten exposure. Time point in this sample: patch test 3, about 24 weeks after DPC sensitization. Treatment indicated: therapeutic diphenylcyclopropenone sensitization with weekly scalp DPC. TCRdb reprocessed the RACE reads via MiXCR and lists one record per CDR3 protein. This sample carries over 70,000 distinct CDR3 sequences, approximately 10% of them seen once, and the ten largest clones take roughly 1%. Sequencing was performed on whole blood, taken in connection with sensitization to the hapten diphenylcyclopropenone (DPC). Receptors originate from a woman in her thirties with alopecia areata. Some clones in this sample may be carry-over from other donors' samples.

This clonotype was seen many times. This rearrangement joins TRBV28 to TRBJ2-6; perhaps TRBD1 as D (6 bases). The CDR3 length is 17 residues. The germline V and J ends were trimmed by 7 bases and 0 bases, with 16 bases remaining between them. CDR1 is MDHEN, CDR2 SYDVKM, per germline. This chain's CDR3 is CASTSSDRISGANVLTF. The DNA of the CDR3 is TGTGCCAGCACATCGTCGGACAGAATCTCTGGGGCCAACGTCCTGACTTTC.

This clonotype has only a few counts. The V and J genes are TRBV6-2 or TRBV6-3 and TRBJ2-7; 8 nucleotides agree with TRBD1. This CDR3 contains 12 residues. The V gene end was trimmed by 5 bases and the J gene end by 6 bases; junction bases not matched to a gene: 3. Germline V CDR1 and CDR2: MNHEY, SVGEGT. The CDR3 coding sequence is TGTGCCAGCAGTGCAGACAGGGGCGAGCAGTACTTC. Protein: CASSADRGEQYF.

This clonotype was counted many times. The chain uses TRBV20-1 and TRBJ2-7, with 9 bases identical to TRBD2. Trimming took 7 bases from V and 4 from J; bases not matched to a gene: 2. CDR1 and CDR2 (germline): DFQATT, SNEGSKA (reference sequence). The CDR3 totals 11 residues. The chain's CDR3 is CSVAGDYEQYV. CDR3 in DNA: TGCAGTGTAGCGGGGGATTACGAGCAGTACGTC.

The table lists this clonotype with many counts. This sequence joins TRBV6-1 and TRBJ2-1; the match to TRBD2 covers 8 bases. Looked up from germline, CDR1 is MNHNS and CDR2 is SASEGT. The length of the CDR3 is 16 residues. V lost 6 bases to trimming and J lost 4 bases; unmatched junction nucleotides: 11. In DNA form, the CDR3 reads TGTGCCAGCAGCCAAGAGGCTAGCGGGTCATACAATGAGCAGTTCTTC. This sequence encodes CASSQEASGSYNEQFF.

The CDR3 region has the DNA TGCGCCAGCAGCGACCGGGACACCAGCACAGATACGCAGTATTTT. The encoded protein is CASSDRDTSTDTQYF. The chain uses TRBV4-3 and TRBJ2-3; the D gene is possibly TRBD1 (6 bases). This CDR3 region has 15 residues. V lost 5 bases and J 0 bases, leaving 12 bases between the germline ends. Germline assignment: CDR1 LGHNA and CDR2 YSLEER.

A few counts support this clonotype. The CDR3 reads CASSDPGLTDTQYF. DNA of the CDR3: TGTGCCAGCAGTGACCCAGGACTCACAGATACGCAGTATTTT. The chain recombines TRBV6-4 with TRBJ2-3, with D maybe TRBD2 (5 bases). Germline V lookup: CDR1 MRHNA, CDR2 SNTAGT. The CDR3 runs to 14 residues. Deletions cut 2 bases from V and 2 bases from J, with 8 bases between.

This clonotype was seen more than once but under ten times. This sequence joins TRBV2 and TRBJ2-3; D unclear. V lost 1 base and J lost 2, with 7 bases in between. The length of the CDR3 is 14 residues. Germline lookup yields CDR1 SNHLY and CDR2 FYNNEI. The CDR3 coding sequence is TGTGCCAGCAGTGAAGGCCTCTCCACAGATACGCAGTATTTT. Translation gives CASSEGLSTDTQYF.

This rearrangement joins TRBV6-2 or TRBV6-3 to TRBJ2-3; D remains ambiguous. The V end lost 8 bases, the J end lost 1 base, and 19 bases lay between the germline ends. CDR3 length equals 16 residues. Per the germline V gene, CDR1 is MNHEY and CDR2 is SVGEGT. CDR3: CASSPGANYRTDTQYF. CDR3 sequence (DNA): TGTGCCAGCTCACCCGGTGCTAACTACCGCACAGATACGCAGTATTTT.

Only a few counts were recorded for this clonotype. V is TRBV7-2 and J is TRBJ2-3; D not resolved. V gave up 6 bases and J gave up 2 bases, with 18 bases separating them. Germline V gene lookup returns CDR1 SGHTA and CDR2 FQGNSA. CDR3 length: 16 amino acids. The CDR3 sequence is CASSLFEAPATDTQYF. The DNA of the CDR3 is TGTGCCAGCAGTCTCTTCGAGGCCCCCGCCACAGATACGCAGTATTTT. Full variable domain (remainder filled in from reference TRBV7-2 and TRBJ2-3): GAGVSQSPSNKVTEKGKDVELRCDPISGHTALYWYRQSLGQGLEFLIYFQGNSAPDKSGLPSDRFSAERTGGSVSTLTIQRTQQEDSAVYLCASSLFEAPATDTQYFGPGTRLTVL.

This clonotype occurred a few times. V gene TRBV7-6 combines with J gene TRBJ2-1; a possible D gene is TRBD2 (6 bases). CDR1 is SGHVS, CDR2 FNYEAQ, per germline. This CDR3 is built from 16 residues. The V and J ends lost 1 base and 4 bases respectively, with 14 bases between them. CDR3 loop: CASSLEVGGAYNEQFF. The DNA for the CDR3 is TGTGCCAGCAGCTTAGAAGTCGGGGGAGCTTACAATGAGCAGTTCTTC.

The sample holds many counts of this clonotype. The chain combines TRBV28 with TRBJ1-5; D unclear. Trimming stripped 6 bases from V and 0 bases from J, with 15 bases between. This CDR3 has 16 residues. The germline V gene encodes CDR1 MDHEN and CDR2 SYDVKM. The CDR3 region is CASSSGAGISNQPQHF. The CDR3 region has the DNA TGTGCCAGCAGCTCAGGAGCGGGGATTAGCAATCAGCCCCAGCATTTT. The variable domain in full, with the rest retrieved from reference TRBV28 and TRBJ1-5, is DVKVTQSSRYLVKRTGEKVFLECVQDMDHENMFWYRQDPGLGLRLIYFSYDVKMKEKGDIPEGYSVSREKKERFSLILESASTNQTSMYLCASSSGAGISNQPQHFGDGTRLSIL.

This clonotype has ten or more counts. The chain is built from TRBV7-6 and TRBJ1-1; TRBD1 might be the D (5 bases). The CDR3 extends over 15 amino acids. Germline loops: CDR1 SGHVS, CDR2 FNYEAQ. Trimming removed 1 base from V and 6 bases from J, with 15 bases in between. CDR3 nucleotides: TGTGCCAGCAGCTTAGATTTCTCTCGGGGGTCTGAAGCTTTCTTT. It codes for CASSLDFSRGSEAFF. Combining the CDR3 with reference TRBV7-6 and TRBJ1-1 gives the whole variable domain GAGVSQSPRYKVTKRGQDVALRCDPISGHVSLYWYRQALGQGPEFLTYFNYEAQQDKSGLPNDRFSAERPEGSISTLTIQRTEQRDSAMYRCASSLDFSRGSEAFFGQGTRLTVV.

Ten or more counts support this clonotype. The chain carries TRBV10-1 and TRBJ1-1, with TRBD1 identical over 7 bases. In germline, CDR1 is WNHNN, CDR2 SYGVQD (reference sequence). There are 14 residues in the CDR3. V lost 4 bases to trimming and J lost 2 bases; unmatched junction nucleotides: 4. As DNA, the CDR3 is TGCGCCAGCAGTGTGGGACAGATCAACACTGAAGCTTTCTTT. Its protein product is CASSVGQINTEAFF.

This chain connects TRBV30 to TRBJ1-6; D gene uncertain. The length of the CDR3 is 14 residues. From germline, CDR1 is GTSNPN and CDR2 SVGIG (reference sequence). The germline V and J ends were trimmed by 0 bases and 8 bases, with 11 bases remaining between them. The CDR3 protein is CAWSVLAADSPLHF. The DNA of the CDR3 is TGTGCCTGGAGTGTATTGGCGGCGGATTCACCCCTCCACTTT.

This clonotype was counted ten times or more. The chain uses TRBV4-3 and TRBJ2-7, with a possible D match to TRBD2 (5 bases). In germline, CDR1 is LGHNA, CDR2 YSLEER. The CDR3 is 15 amino acids. Trimming took 0 bases from V and 5 from J, leaving 14 bases between them. The CDR3 nucleotides are TGCGCCAGCAGCCAAGAATTAGGTGGGAGTAACGAGCAGTACTTC. Its protein is CASSQELGGSNEQYF.

This clonotype was seen ten or more times. V is TRBV10-3 and J is TRBJ2-7, with D possibly being TRBD1 or TRBD2 (5 bases each). In germline, CDR1 is ENHRY, CDR2 SYGVKD. The V end was cut by 2 bases, the J end by 0 bases, with 17 bases between. CDR3 length: 17 residues. DNA of the CDR3: TGTGCCATCAGTGAGAGTGCCCGGGACCCTTACTCCTACGAGCAGTACTTC. Amino acids: CAISESARDPYSYEQYF.

This clonotype was counted a few times. J is TRBJ2-1 and V is TRBV25-1; TRBD2 matches at 11 bases. The CDR3 is made up of 14 amino acids. The germline gives CDR1 MGHDK, CDR2 SYGVNS. V trimming: 6 bases; J trimming: 9 bases; junction bases outside the gene matches: 7. As DNA, the CDR3 is TGTGCCAGCAGGGGGTCTAGCGGGGGGACTGAGCAGTTCTTC. Its translation: CASRGSSGGTEQFF.

This chain joins TRBV2 and TRBJ1-1; possible D gene TRBD1, 5 bases. CDR3 length: 14 amino acids. V was trimmed by 4 bases and J by 0 bases, leaving 9 bases between them. CDR1 and CDR2 (germline): SNHLY, FYNNEI. The CDR3 bases are TGTGCCAGCAGTGCCGGGACGGTGAACACTGAAGCTTTCTTT. It codes for CASSAGTVNTEAFF.